The rows below give T cell receptor beta chains drawn from one sample of a study of blood T cell repertoires in COVID-19. Sequencing was performed with immunoSEQ multiplex PCR; in TCRdb, only in-frame clones are kept and a portion is missing. The table has 210,000 or so clones, almost 85% seen once. Specimen: peripheral blood. The receptors originated from a woman aged 40 to 50 with acute or convalescent COVID-19. Both conserved end residues are part of each CDR3. A D gene is named only where the DNA matches it firmly. The size entry is marked missing in some rows and otherwise reads once, few, many or a size class.

v_gene	abundance	d_gene	j_gene	CDR3nt	CDR3aa
TRBV30	-	-	TRBJ1-2	TGTGCCTGGAGCCCACAGGGATACTATGGCTACACCTTC	CAWSPQGYYGYTF
TRBV5-6	-	TRBD1	TRBJ2-7	TGTGCCAGCAGCTTAGGAGGGGGACAGGGGTACTACGAGCAGTACTTC	CASSLGGGQGYYEQYF
TRBV19	-	TRBD1	TRBJ1-3	TGTGCCAGTAGTATAGGGAGAGACAGGGACTCTGGAAACACCATATATTTT	CASSIGRDRDSGNTIYF
TRBV12-3/TRBV12-4	few	-	TRBJ2-7	TGTGCCAGCAGTCCTAACTACGAGCAGTACTTC	CASSPNYEQYF
TRBV18	once	-	TRBJ2-2	TGTGCCAGCTCACCACCGGCTAGCCGGAACACCGGGGAGCTGTTTTTT	CASSPPASRNTGELFF
TRBV3-1/TRBV3-2	once	TRBD1	TRBJ2-7	TGTGCCAGCCTCTCGGGACAGGAGACCTACGAGCAGTACTTC	CASLSGQETYEQYF
TRBV5-1	-	-	TRBJ2-7	TGCGCCAGCAGCTTGGACGCAAGAGCCTACGAGCAGTACTTC	CASSLDARAYEQYF
TRBV19	-	TRBD1	TRBJ1-2	TGTGCCAGTAGTATAGATATCCGGACAGGGGCCGGTGGCTACACCTTC	CASSIDIRTGAGGYTF
TRBV9	-	-	TRBJ1-6	TGTGCCAGCAGCGTAAGGGGGGGGTATAATTCACCCCTCCACTTT	CASSVRGGYNSPLHF
TRBV7-9	once	-	TRBJ1-6	TGTGCCAGCAGCTTAGAGGTTACGGGATTGATTTCACCCCTCCACTTT	CASSLEVTGLISPLHF
TRBV10-3	-	-	TRBJ1-1	TGTGCCATCCTTTTAAAGCCTAACACTGAAGCTTTCTTT	CAILLKPNTEAFF
TRBV6-5	few	TRBD1	TRBJ1-6	TGTGCCAGCAGGATGGGACAGGGAGGTTCACCCCTCCACTTT	CASRMGQGGSPLHF
TRBV7-8	-	TRBD2	TRBJ2-7	TGTGCCAGCAGCTTTTCCAGCGGGGGGTCCGAGAGCTACGAGCAGTACTTC	CASSFSSGGSESYEQYF
TRBV10-3	-	TRBD1	TRBJ2-7	TGTGCCATCAGCCTGGACAGGGGGCGGGACGAGCAGTACTTC	CAISLDRGRDEQYF
TRBV5-1	-	TRBD2	TRBJ2-3	TGCGCCAGCAGCTTGGGCCCTGCGGGGGGGCCTCTAGATACGCAGTATTTT	CASSLGPAGGPLDTQYF
TRBV3-1/TRBV3-2	-	TRBD1	TRBJ2-2	TGTGCCAGCAGCCAAGATAGGAAGGGACAGGGGAACACCGGGGAGCTGTTTTTT	CASSQDRKGQGNTGELFF
TRBV18	-	-	TRBJ1-5	TGTGCCAGCTCATTACAGGGCAATCAGCCCCAGCATTTT	CASSLQGNQPQHF
TRBV13	-	-	TRBJ1-3	TGTGCCAGCAGCTTAGGCGAGGGAAACACCATATATTTT	CASSLGEGNTIYF
TRBV15	-	TRBD2	TRBJ2-1	TGTGCCACAGGCCCATTGGGGGAGGGCCCATACAATGAGCAGTTCTTC	CATGPLGEGPYNEQFF
TRBV5-1	-	TRBD2	TRBJ2-1	TGCGCCAGCAGCTTGGGGCCCACTAGCGGGGGTTACAATGAGCAGTTCTTC	CASSLGPTSGGYNEQFF
TRBV9	-	-	TRBJ1-1	TGTGCCAGCAGCCCCCGAGGGAGTTTAGGCACTGAAGCTTTCTTT	CASSPRGSLGTEAFF
TRBV4-1	-	-	TRBJ1-5	TGCGCCAGCAGCCAAGAGGACTCTCTTCCCCAGCATTTT	CASSQEDSLPQHF
TRBV25-1	-	-	TRBJ2-5	TGTGCCAGCAGTGTTGAGGGAGGCATGGAGACCCAGTACTTC	CASSVEGGMETQYF
TRBV7-2	-	TRBD2	TRBJ2-1	TGTGCCAGCAGCTCCCGAAGGACTAGCGGGGGATACAATGAGCAGTTCTTC	CASSSRRTSGGYNEQFF
TRBV4-2	-	TRBD2	TRBJ2-3	TGTGCCAGCAGCCAAGATTGGCTAGCGGGCACAGATACGCAGTATTTT	CASSQDWLAGTDTQYF
TRBV27	-	TRBD1	TRBJ2-7	TGTGCCAGCAGTTGGGGGACAGGGGGCACCTACGAGCAGTACTTC	CASSWGTGGTYEQYF
TRBV6-1	-	TRBD1	TRBJ2-3	TGTGCCAGCAGTGATAACAGGGGAGGCACAGATACGCAGTATTTT	CASSDNRGGTDTQYF
TRBV5-8	-	TRBD1	TRBJ1-1	TGTGCCAGCAGCCCTGGGCAGGGGGGGAACACTGAAGCTTTCTTT	CASSPGQGGNTEAFF
TRBV6-2/TRBV6-3	once	TRBD2	TRBJ2-7	TGTGCCAGCAGTTACCCTGGGACTAGTACCTACGAGCAGTACTTC	CASSYPGTSTYEQYF
TRBV12-3/TRBV12-4	-	-	TRBJ2-7	TGTGCCAGCAGCAGGACAGTCCACGAGCAGTACTTC	CASSRTVHEQYF
TRBV5-1	-	-	TRBJ2-7	TGCGCCAGCAGCTTGGGTACAGGCGAGTTCTACGAGCAGTACTTC	CASSLGTGEFYEQYF
TRBV6-6	-	TRBD1	TRBJ2-4	TGTGCCAGCAGTCCACGGACGGGACAGGGGAGTCTAGTAGCCAAAAACATTCAGTACTTC	CASSPRTGQGSLVAKNIQYF
TRBV4-1	-	-	TRBJ2-2	TGCGCCAGCAGCCAAGATCGCGGGCCTAACACCGGGGAGCTGTTTTTT	CASSQDRGPNTGELFF
TRBV7-8	-	-	TRBJ1-1	TGTGCCAGCAGCTTAGTACCGGGGTTGAACACTGAAGCTTTCTTT	CASSLVPGLNTEAFF
TRBV29-1	few	TRBD1	TRBJ2-7	TGCAGCGTTGGCTCGGACAGGGTCTCCGAGCAGTACTTC	CSVGSDRVSEQYF
TRBV4-1	-	TRBD2	TRBJ2-1	TGCGCCAGCAGCCAAGACGGTCCCGAGACTAGCGGCTACAATGAGCAGTTCTTC	CASSQDGPETSGYNEQFF
TRBV6-5	-	-	TRBJ2-1	TGTGCCAGCAGTTTCCGACTAGATCATGAGCAGTTCTTC	CASSFRLDHEQFF
TRBV6-5	few	TRBD1	TRBJ1-2	TGTGCCAGCAGTTATCGTCAGGACAGGGGGCCTGGCTACACCTTC	CASSYRQDRGPGYTF
TRBV27	-	-	TRBJ2-1	TGTGCCAGCAGCAAACTTTTGGATGAGCAGTTCTTC	CASSKLLDEQFF
TRBV5-8	-	TRBD1	TRBJ2-3	TGTGCCAGCAGCTTGCAATTAAGGGACAGGCAGTATTTT	CASSLQLRDRQYF
TRBV11-2	-	-	TRBJ2-3	TGTGCCAGCAGCATGAACAGGGTTTTCCCAGATACGCAGTATTTT	CASSMNRVFPDTQYF
TRBV6-1	-	-	TRBJ1-2	TGTGCCAGCAGTGTGGCCAAGGGGTTGGATTTAAAGGGCTACACCTTC	CASSVAKGLDLKGYTF
TRBV7-8	-	TRBD1	TRBJ2-2	TGTGCCAGCAGACAGGGGACAGCCACCGGGGAGCTGTTTTTT	CASRQGTATGELFF
TRBV7-3	once	TRBD2	TRBJ2-1	TGTGCCAGCAGCCCCGATACTAGCGGGGGGCAAGAGCAGTTCTTC	CASSPDTSGGQEQFF
TRBV9	-	TRBD1	TRBJ2-7	TGTGCCAGCAGCCCCCGGACAGGCCAGTACGAGCAGTACTTC	CASSPRTGQYEQYF
TRBV5-1	-	-	TRBJ2-3	TGCGCCAGCAGCTTGGCGGGGTTGGGGGATACGCAGTATTTT	CASSLAGLGDTQYF
TRBV18	-	TRBD1	TRBJ2-3	TGTGCCAGCTCACCGGACAGGGCCACAGATACGCAGTATTTT	CASSPDRATDTQYF
TRBV27	-	-	TRBJ1-3	TGTGCCAGCAGTTTTCGGGGTCTTGGAAACACCATATATTTT	CASSFRGLGNTIYF
TRBV11-2	-	-	TRBJ2-7	TGTGCCAGCAGCTTGGGTGAACCGGGAGCCCTCTACGAGCAGTACTTC	CASSLGEPGALYEQYF
TRBV19	-	TRBD1	TRBJ1-3	TGTGCCAGTAGCTCACAGGGGGCTGGAAACACCATATATTTT	CASSSQGAGNTIYF
TRBV19	-	-	TRBJ2-7	TGTGCCAGTAGTATAGACGCGGGGGCCCCTCGGCACGAGCAGTACTTC	CASSIDAGAPRHEQYF
TRBV24-1	-	-	TRBJ2-2	TGTGCCACCGATCCGGGATGGAACACCGGGGAGCTGTTTTTT	CATDPGWNTGELFF
TRBV29-1	once	TRBD1	TRBJ1-2	TGCAGCGTTTACACAGGGGGCGCTAACTATGGCTACACCTTC	CSVYTGGANYGYTF
TRBV2	-	TRBD2	TRBJ2-7	TGTGCCAGAGGACTAGCGGGCTACGAGCAGTACTTC	CARGLAGYEQYF